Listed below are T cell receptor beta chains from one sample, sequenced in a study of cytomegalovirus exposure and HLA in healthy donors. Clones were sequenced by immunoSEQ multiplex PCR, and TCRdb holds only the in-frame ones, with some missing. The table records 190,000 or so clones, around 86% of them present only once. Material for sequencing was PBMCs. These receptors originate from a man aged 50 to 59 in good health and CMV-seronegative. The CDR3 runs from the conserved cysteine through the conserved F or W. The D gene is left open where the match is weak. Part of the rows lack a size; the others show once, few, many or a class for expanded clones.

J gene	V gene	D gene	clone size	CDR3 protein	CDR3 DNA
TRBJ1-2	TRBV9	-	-	CASSAQLAEDGYTF	TGTGCCAGCAGCGCCCAGTTAGCAGAGGATGGCTACACCTTC
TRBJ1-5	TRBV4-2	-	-	CASSQDRYSGKVSNQPQHF	TGTGCCAGCAGCCAAGATCGATATTCAGGGAAAGTGAGCAATCAGCCCCAGCATTTT
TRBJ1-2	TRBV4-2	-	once	CASRAGLNYGYTF	TGTGCCTCCCGTGCGGGGCTAAACTATGGCTACACCTTC
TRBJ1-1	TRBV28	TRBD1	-	CATTTWDRSEAFF	TGTGCCACCACGACGTGGGACAGGAGTGAAGCTTTCTTT
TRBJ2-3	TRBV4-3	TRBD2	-	CASSQGGLAKSDTQYF	TGCGCCAGCAGCCAAGGGGGACTAGCTAAATCAGATACGCAGTATTTT
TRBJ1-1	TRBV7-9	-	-	CSSSSDRSLHTEAFF	TGTTCCAGCAGCTCCGATCGGTCCCTACACACTGAAGCTTTCTTT
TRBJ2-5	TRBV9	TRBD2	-	CASSVVAGAETQYF	TGTGCCAGCAGCGTAGTAGCGGGGGCAGAGACCCAGTACTTC
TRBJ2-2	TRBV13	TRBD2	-	CASSSKGLVNTGELFF	TGTGCCAGCAGCTCAAAAGGACTAGTTAACACCGGGGAGCTGTTTTTT
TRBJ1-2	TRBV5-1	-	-	CASSGLNYGYTF	TGCGCCAGCAGTGGCCTTAACTATGGCTACACCTTC
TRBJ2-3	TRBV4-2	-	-	CASSQGQWNGATDTQYF	TGTGCCAGCAGCCAAGGACAGTGGAATGGGGCTACAGATACGCAGTATTTT
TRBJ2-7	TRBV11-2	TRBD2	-	CASGAASGIIGQYF	TGTGCCAGCGGTGCGGCTAGCGGGATTATCGGGCAGTACTTC
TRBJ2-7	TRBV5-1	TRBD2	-	CASSSPPREGGSYEQYF	TGCGCCAGCAGCTCCCCTCCTCGGGAGGGGGGCTCCTACGAGCAGTACTTC
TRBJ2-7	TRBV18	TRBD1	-	CASSPTLRSTGRYEQYF	TGTGCCAGCTCACCAACATTACGTTCGACAGGGCGATACGAGCAGTACTTC
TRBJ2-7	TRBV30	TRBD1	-	CAWRGQTIYEQYF	TGTGCCTGGAGGGGACAGACGATCTACGAGCAGTACTTC
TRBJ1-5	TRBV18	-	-	CASSPGGSYSANHPQHF	TGTGCCAGCTCACCGGGAGGGTCCTATTCGGCAAATCACCCCCAGCATTTT
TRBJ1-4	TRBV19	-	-	CASTNPRGVATNEKLFF	TGTGCCAGTACTAACCCCCGGGGGGTTGCAACTAATGAAAAACTGTTTTTT
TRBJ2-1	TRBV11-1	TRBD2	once	CASSFSLRGRDAGPFF	TGTGCCAGCAGCTTTTCGTTACGGGGGAGGGATGCGGGGCCGTTCTTC
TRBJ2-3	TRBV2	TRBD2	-	CASSASGGNTDTQYF	TGTGCCAGCAGTGCTAGCGGGGGAAACACAGATACGCAGTATTTT
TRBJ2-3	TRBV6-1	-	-	CASSTVGATDTQYF	TGTGCCAGTTCGACCGTCGGAGCGACAGATACGCAGTATTTT
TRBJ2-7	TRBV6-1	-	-	CASSEVGRGEQYF	TGTGCCAGCAGTGAAGTAGGTAGAGGCGAGCAGTACTTC
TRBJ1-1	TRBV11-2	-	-	CASSRYQGPVEAFF	TGTGCCAGCAGCCGCTACCAGGGGCCAGTTGAAGCTTTCTTT
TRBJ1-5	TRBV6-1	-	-	CAITGIGNQPQHF	TGTGCCATTACAGGGATTGGGAATCAGCCCCAGCATTTT
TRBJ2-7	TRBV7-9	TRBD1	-	CASSFRDRAPEQYF	TGTGCCAGCAGCTTTCGGGACAGGGCCCCCGAGCAGTACTTC
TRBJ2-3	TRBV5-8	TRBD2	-	CASSPAGAGGPQNTQYF	TGTGCCAGCAGCCCCGCTGGGGCGGGAGGGCCGCAAAATACGCAGTATTTT
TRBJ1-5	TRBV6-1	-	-	CASSQTDNQPQHF	TGTGCCAGTAGTCAGACAGACAATCAGCCCCAGCATTTT
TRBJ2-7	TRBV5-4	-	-	CASSLRTGGASYEQYF	TGTGCCAGCAGCTTGCGGACTGGCGGGGCCTCCTACGAGCAGTACTTC
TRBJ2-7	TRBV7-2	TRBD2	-	CASSRLAGGREQYF	TGTGCCAGCAGCCGACTAGCGGGGGGGAGGGAGCAGTACTTC
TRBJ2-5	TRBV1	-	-	CTSSQDGGGETQYF	TGCACCAGCAGCCAAGATGGCGGCGGGGAGACCCAGTACTTC
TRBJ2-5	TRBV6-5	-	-	CASSTGGRQETQYF	TGTGCCAGCAGCACGGGGGGCAGGCAAGAGACCCAGTACTTC
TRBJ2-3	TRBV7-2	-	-	CASSLVSRTSTDTQYF	TGTGCCAGCAGCTTAGTATCGAGGACTAGCACAGATACGCAGTATTTT
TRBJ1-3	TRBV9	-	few	CASSPQAPQGSGRTIYF	TGTGCCAGCAGCCCACAGGCCCCCCAGGGGAGCGGAAGGACCATATATTTT
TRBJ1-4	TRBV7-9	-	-	CASSLGSNQNEKLFF	TGTGCCAGCAGCTTAGGCAGTAACCAGAATGAAAAACTGTTTTTT
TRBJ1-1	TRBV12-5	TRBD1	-	CASDRQGRMNTEAFF	TGTGCTAGTGATCGACAGGGGCGGATGAACACTGAAGCTTTCTTT
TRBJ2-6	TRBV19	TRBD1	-	CASSMGGQARANVLTF	TGTGCCAGTAGTATGGGGGGACAGGCGCGGGCCAACGTCCTGACTTTC
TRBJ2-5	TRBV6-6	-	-	CASRAAGHQETQYF	TGTGCCAGCAGGGCTGCGGGGCACCAAGAGACCCAGTACTTC
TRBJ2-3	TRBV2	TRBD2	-	CASSEPAGGTDTQYF	TGTGCCAGCAGTGAGCCAGCGGGGGGCACAGATACGCAGTATTTT
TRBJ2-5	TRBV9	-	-	CASSVGLYRETQYF	TGTGCCAGCAGCGTAGGACTATACAGAGAGACCCAGTACTTC
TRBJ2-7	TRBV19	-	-	CASSLSGPGTFYEQYF	TGTGCCAGTAGCCTCTCTGGACCCGGGACATTCTACGAGCAGTACTTC
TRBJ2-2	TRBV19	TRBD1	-	CASSIELGTGRTGELFF	TGTGCCAGTAGTATAGAACTAGGGACAGGGAGGACCGGGGAGCTGTTTTTT
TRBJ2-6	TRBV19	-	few	CASRIGALASGANVLTF	TGTGCCAGTAGGATAGGGGCCCTCGCCTCTGGGGCCAACGTCCTGACTTTC
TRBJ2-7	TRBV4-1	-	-	CASSQASTGPYEQYF	TGCGCCAGCAGCCAAGCTTCGACAGGTCCCTACGAGCAGTACTTC
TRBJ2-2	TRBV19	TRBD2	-	CASSTGRMVLAGGHHGELFF	TGTGCCAGTAGTACTGGACGGATGGTACTAGCGGGGGGGCATCACGGGGAGCTGTTTTTT